The clone carrying this T cell receptor (beta chain) was seen a few times. The CDR3 is 15 residues long. V was clipped by 5 bases and J by 5 bases; unmatched bases: 7. The germline V gene has CDR1 SSHAT and CDR2 FNYEAQ (reference sequence). The use of a sample-barcoded 5' primer and a J-beta primer mix characterized a second PCR of roughly 6 to 11 cycles. Every cDNA was tagged by a template-switch adaptor with 12 random nucleotides. Using its own MiXCR run on the 5' RACE reads, TCRdb lists one record per CDR3 protein. The sample yields about 730,000 distinct CDR3 sequences, roughly two fifths seen once. All donors came from Russia, were Caucasian and healthy, and spanned ages roughly 6 to 95. These data are taken from a study of blood T cells in healthy people across ages.

Sequences were obtained from blood. The rearrangement links TRBV7-7 to TRBJ2-5; TRBD2 agrees at 11 bases. The clonotype was recovered from a woman aged 55-70 years in good health. The CDR3 DNA reads as TGTGCCAGCAGCCCCACGGGACTAGCGGCGGAGACCCAGTACTTC. Translation gives CASSPTGLAAETQYF.